The 16 T cell receptor beta chains in this list originate from one sample, sequenced in a study of blood T cell repertoires in COVID-19. TCRdb's copy holds only in-frame clones and misses some; the assay was immunoSEQ multiplex PCR. The top ten hold 2.5% to 3% of the sample, which has 250,000 to 300,000 clones, around 81% seen once. Sequencing was carried out using peripheral blood. Source of these receptors: a woman aged 55-75 years with active or convalescent COVID-19.

The rearrangement links TRBV2 to TRBJ1-5; D is uncertain. This CDR3 has 13 residues. Trimming removed 6 bases at V and 0 bases at J, with 6 bases between. Germline lookup yields CDR1 SNHLY and CDR2 FYNNEI. The CDR3 is CASRADSNQPQHF. CDR3 nucleotides: TGTGCCAGCAGGGCGGATAGCAATCAGCCCCAGCATTTT.

V gene TRBV9 combines with J gene TRBJ1-1; D is unresolved. Germline V gene lookup returns CDR1 SGDLS and CDR2 YYNGEE. Trimming cost V 2 bases and J 0 bases, with 11 bases left between them. This CDR3 is built from 15 residues. As DNA, the CDR3 is TGTGCCAGCAGCGTCGAGACAAACATGAACACTGAAGCTTTCTTT. Amino acids: CASSVETNMNTEAFF.

This rearrangement joins TRBV6-5 to TRBJ1-2, with D perhaps matching TRBD1 (6 bases). V lost 6 bases to trimming and J lost 2 bases, with 16 bases between them. This CDR3 comprises 15 residues. Germline CDR1 MNHEY, CDR2 SVGAGI. The DNA of the CDR3 is TGTGCCAGCAGACGAACGGACAGAGTAAACTATGGCTACACCTTC. Translation gives CASRRTDRVNYGYTF.

The V gene is TRBV19, the J gene TRBJ1-5, with a weak D call TRBD1 (5 bases). Germline CDR1 is LNHDA and CDR2 is SQIVND (reference sequence). V lost 2 bases to trimming and J lost 2 bases, with 10 bases between them. The CDR3 length is 15 residues. For the CDR3, the DNA is TGTGCCAGTAGTATACGACAGACGCGCAATCAGCCCCAGCATTTT. Its protein is CASSIRQTRNQPQHF. Full variable domain (outside the CDR3, taken from reference TRBV19 and TRBJ1-5): DGGITQSPKYLFRKEGQNVTLSCEQNLNHDAMYWYRQDPGQGLRLIYYSQIVNDFQKGDIAEGYSVSREKKESFPLTVTSAQKNPTAFYLCASSIRQTRNQPQHFGDGTRLSIL.

The genes are TRBV30 and TRBJ1-4; D is ambiguous. Germline lookup yields CDR1 GTSNPN and CDR2 SVGIG (reference sequence). CDR3 size: 14 residues. The V and J ends lost 4 bases and 3 bases respectively, with 12 bases between them. The DNA of the CDR3 is TGTGCCTGGAAGGAGGCACTACCTAATGAAAAACTGTTTTTT. Amino acid sequence: CAWKEALPNEKLFF.

J is TRBJ2-3 and V is TRBV24-1; TRBD1 agrees at 7 bases. Per the germline V gene, CDR1 is KGHDR and CDR2 is SFDVKD. This CDR3 comprises 17 residues. V shed 2 bases and J 2 bases; nucleotides not matched to a gene: 9. DNA of the CDR3: TGTGCCACCAGTGATTCCCGACAGGGTGGTTCCACAGATACGCAGTATTTT. Its translation: CATSDSRQGGSTDTQYF.

The V and J genes are TRBV6-2 or TRBV6-3 and TRBJ2-5; 7 positions agree with TRBD1. With V trimmed by 2 bases and J by 2 bases, 2 bases remained unmatched. The V gene's germline CDR1 is MNHEY and CDR2 SVGEGT. This CDR3 contains 14 residues. Here the CDR3 reads CASSYRQGQETQYF. CDR3 nucleotide sequence: TGTGCCAGCAGTTACAGACAGGGTCAAGAGACCCAGTACTTC.

The chain recombines TRBV6-2 or TRBV6-3 with TRBJ1-1; D is unclear. The V end was cut by 6 bases, the J end by 8 bases, with 16 bases between. Germline CDR1 and CDR2: MNHEY and SVGEGT. This CDR3 spans 13 amino acids. CDR3 in DNA: TGTGCCAGCAGCCCATTTTCCCTATACGAAGCTTTCTTT. Its translation: CASSPFSLYEAFF.

The J gene is TRBJ2-5, the V gene TRBV5-1; unclear D gene. Germline V gene sequence: CDR1 SGHRS, CDR2 YFSETQ. This CDR3 contains 14 residues. V gave up 1 base and J gave up 0 bases, with 7 bases separating them. The CDR3: CASSLSGNQETQYF. For the CDR3, the DNA is TGCGCCAGCAGCTTGTCAGGCAACCAAGAGACCCAGTACTTC.

The CDR3 here is CASSIGLGGYNEQFF. CDR3 sequence (DNA): TGTGCCAGTAGTATAGGGCTAGGGGGCTACAATGAGCAGTTCTTC. The V call is TRBV19, the J call TRBJ2-1; the D gene is possibly TRBD1 (6 bases). The CDR3 is 15 amino acids. The germline V gene encodes CDR1 LNHDA and CDR2 SQIVND (reference sequence). The ends were cut back, 1 base at V and 3 bases at J, with 10 bases in the middle.

The V call is TRBV7-9, the J call TRBJ2-3, with a tentative D call TRBD2 (6 bases). Germline V gene lookup returns CDR1 SEHNR and CDR2 FQNEAQ (reference sequence). The CDR3 is 12 residues long. Trimming took off 6 bases at V and 7 bases at J, with 11 bases between the two ends. The CDR3 sequence is CASRAGGNTQYF. CDR3 in DNA: TGTGCCAGCAGGGCAGGAGGGAATACGCAGTATTTT.

A single count supports this clone. The V call is TRBV11-2, the J call TRBJ2-2; unclear D gene. Between the trimmed V and J ends, which lost 1 base and 5 bases, there was a span of 5 bases. Germline V gives CDR1 SGHAT, CDR2 FQNNGV. This CDR3 contains 13 residues. This chain's CDR3 is CASSLGVTGELFF. DNA of the CDR3: TGTGCCAGCAGCTTAGGCGTTACCGGGGAGCTGTTTTTT.

V gene TRBV10-3 combines with J gene TRBJ1-3; D not resolved. V lost 4 bases and J lost 8, with 9 bases in between. The germline V gene encodes CDR1 ENHRY and CDR2 SYGVKD. CDR3 length: 12 amino acids. The CDR3 sequence: CAISATRDTIYF. CDR3 DNA sequence: TGTGCCATCAGTGCAACCCGGGACACCATATATTTT.

V and J are TRBV28 and TRBJ1-1; D is unclear. This CDR3 region has 13 residues. V lost 5 bases and J lost 3, with 10 bases in between. CDR1 and CDR2 from the germline V gene are MDHEN and SYDVKM. CDR3 coding DNA: TGTGCCAGCAGTGTCGAGGGAGACACTGAAGCTTTCTTT. Residues: CASSVEGDTEAFF.

Only a few counts were recorded for this clone. The rearrangement uses TRBV7-9 and TRBJ1-2; no clear D gene. This CDR3 is built from 13 residues. V was clipped by 1 base and J by 13 bases, with 16 bases between them. Germline V gene sequence: CDR1 SEHNR, CDR2 FQNEAQ (reference sequence). The CDR3 loop reads CASSLDGPWATTF. CDR3 coding DNA: TGTGCCAGCAGCTTAGACGGCCCCTGGGCCACCACCTTC.

The chain carries TRBV7-9 and TRBJ2-7, with unresolved D. V lost 5 bases to trimming and J lost 6 bases, with 5 bases between them. CDR1 and CDR2 (germline): SEHNR, FQNEAQ (reference sequence). CDR3 length equals 10 residues. The chain's CDR3 is CASSVLEQYF. In nucleotides, the CDR3 is TGTGCCAGCAGCGTACTCGAGCAGTACTTC.